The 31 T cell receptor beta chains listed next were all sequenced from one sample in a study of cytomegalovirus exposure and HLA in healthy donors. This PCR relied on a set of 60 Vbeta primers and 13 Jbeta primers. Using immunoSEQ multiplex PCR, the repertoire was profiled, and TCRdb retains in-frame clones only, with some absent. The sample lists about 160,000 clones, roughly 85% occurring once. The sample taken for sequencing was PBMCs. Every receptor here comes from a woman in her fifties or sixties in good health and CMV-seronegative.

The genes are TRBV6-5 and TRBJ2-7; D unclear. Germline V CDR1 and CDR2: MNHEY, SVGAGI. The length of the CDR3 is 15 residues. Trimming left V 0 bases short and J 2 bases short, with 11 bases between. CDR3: CASSYSLAHTYEQYF. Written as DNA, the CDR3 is TGTGCCAGCAGTTACTCCTTAGCCCATACCTACGAGCAGTACTTC.

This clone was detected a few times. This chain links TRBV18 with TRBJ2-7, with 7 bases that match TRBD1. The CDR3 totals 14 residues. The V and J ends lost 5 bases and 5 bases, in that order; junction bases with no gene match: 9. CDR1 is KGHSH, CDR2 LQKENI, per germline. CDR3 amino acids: CASSMGQPGHEQYF. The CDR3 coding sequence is TGTGCCAGCTCAATGGGACAGCCGGGGCACGAGCAGTACTTC.

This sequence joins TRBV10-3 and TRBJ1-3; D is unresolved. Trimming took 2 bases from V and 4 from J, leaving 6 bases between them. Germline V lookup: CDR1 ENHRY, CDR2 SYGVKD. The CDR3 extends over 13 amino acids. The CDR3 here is CAISEIEGNTIYF. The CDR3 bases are TGTGCCATCAGTGAGATAGAGGGAAACACCATATATTTT.

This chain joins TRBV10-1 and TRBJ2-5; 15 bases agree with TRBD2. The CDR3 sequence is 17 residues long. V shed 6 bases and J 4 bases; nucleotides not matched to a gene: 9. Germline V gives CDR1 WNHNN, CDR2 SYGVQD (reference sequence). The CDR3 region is CASSQGLAGGRGETQYF. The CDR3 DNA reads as TGCGCCAGCAGCCAGGGACTAGCGGGGGGACGGGGAGAGACCCAGTACTTC.

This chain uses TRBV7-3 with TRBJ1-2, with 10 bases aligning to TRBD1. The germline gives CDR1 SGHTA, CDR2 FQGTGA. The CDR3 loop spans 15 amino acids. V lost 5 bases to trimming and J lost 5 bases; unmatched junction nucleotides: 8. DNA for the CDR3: TGTGCCAGCAGCGGTGGGACAGGGGTAGGGTATGGCTACACCTTC. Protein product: CASSGGTGVGYGYTF.

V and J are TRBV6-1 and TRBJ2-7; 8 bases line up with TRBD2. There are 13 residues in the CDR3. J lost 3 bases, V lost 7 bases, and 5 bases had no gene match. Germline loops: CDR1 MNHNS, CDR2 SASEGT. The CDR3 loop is CASMLTSDYEQYF. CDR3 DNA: TGTGCCAGCATGCTGACTAGCGACTACGAGCAGTACTTC.

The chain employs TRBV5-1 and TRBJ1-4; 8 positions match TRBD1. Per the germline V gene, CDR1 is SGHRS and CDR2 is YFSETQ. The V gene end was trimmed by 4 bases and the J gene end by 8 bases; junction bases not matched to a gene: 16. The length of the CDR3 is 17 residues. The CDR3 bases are TGCGCCAGCAGCCAAGGACAGGGAGCCACTGGCGAGGAAAAACTGTTTTTT. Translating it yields CASSQGQGATGEEKLFF.

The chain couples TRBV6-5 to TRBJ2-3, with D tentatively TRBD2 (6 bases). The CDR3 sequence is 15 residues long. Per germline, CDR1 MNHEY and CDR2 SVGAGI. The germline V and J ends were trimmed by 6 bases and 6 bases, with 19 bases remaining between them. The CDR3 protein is CASSNLGSRGDTQYF. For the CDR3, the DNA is TGTGCCAGCAGCAATCTCGGGAGCCGTGGCGATACGCAGTATTTT.

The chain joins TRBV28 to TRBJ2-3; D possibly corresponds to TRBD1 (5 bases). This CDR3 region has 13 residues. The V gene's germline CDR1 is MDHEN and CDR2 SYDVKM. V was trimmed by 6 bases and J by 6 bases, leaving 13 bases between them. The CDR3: CASSPDSVDTQYF. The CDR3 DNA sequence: TGTGCCAGCAGCCCTGACAGCGTCGATACGCAGTATTTT.

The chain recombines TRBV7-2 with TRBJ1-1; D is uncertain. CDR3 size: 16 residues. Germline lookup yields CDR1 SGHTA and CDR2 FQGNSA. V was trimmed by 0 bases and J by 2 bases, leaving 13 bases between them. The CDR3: CASSLASSRVNTEAFF. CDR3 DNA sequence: TGTGCCAGCAGCTTAGCCTCCTCGAGAGTTAACACTGAAGCTTTCTTT.

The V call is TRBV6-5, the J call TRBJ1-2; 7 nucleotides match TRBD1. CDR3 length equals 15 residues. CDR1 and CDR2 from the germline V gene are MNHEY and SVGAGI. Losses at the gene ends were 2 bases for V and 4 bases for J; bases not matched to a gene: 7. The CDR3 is CASSYDPTGIYGYTF. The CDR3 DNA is TGTGCCAGCAGTTACGATCCGACAGGGATCTATGGCTACACCTTC.

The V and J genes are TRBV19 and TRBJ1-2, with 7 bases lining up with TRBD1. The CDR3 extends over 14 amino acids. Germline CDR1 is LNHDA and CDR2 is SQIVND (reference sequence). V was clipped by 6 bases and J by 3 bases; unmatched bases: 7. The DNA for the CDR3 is TGTGCCAGTAGCGAGGACAGGTCCCACTATGGCTACACCTTC. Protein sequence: CASSEDRSHYGYTF.

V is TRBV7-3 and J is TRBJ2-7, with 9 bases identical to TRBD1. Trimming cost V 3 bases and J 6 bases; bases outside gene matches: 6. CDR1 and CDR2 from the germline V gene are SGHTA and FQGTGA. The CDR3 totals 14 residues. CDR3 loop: CASSLTGGFGEQYF. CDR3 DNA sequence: TGTGCCAGCAGCTTGACAGGGGGTTTCGGCGAGCAGTACTTC.

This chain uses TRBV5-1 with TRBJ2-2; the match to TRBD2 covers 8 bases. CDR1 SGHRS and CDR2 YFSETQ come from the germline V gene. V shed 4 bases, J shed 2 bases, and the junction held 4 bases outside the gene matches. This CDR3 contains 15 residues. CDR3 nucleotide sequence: TGCGCCAGCAGCACCAGCGGGGGTAACACCGGGGAGCTGTTTTTT. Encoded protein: CASSTSGGNTGELFF.

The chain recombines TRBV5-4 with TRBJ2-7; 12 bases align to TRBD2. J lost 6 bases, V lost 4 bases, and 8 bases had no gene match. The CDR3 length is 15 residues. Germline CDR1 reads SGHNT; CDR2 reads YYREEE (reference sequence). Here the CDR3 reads CASSPRTSGAGEQYF. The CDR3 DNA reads TGTGCCAGCAGCCCGAGGACTAGCGGGGCTGGCGAGCAGTACTTC.

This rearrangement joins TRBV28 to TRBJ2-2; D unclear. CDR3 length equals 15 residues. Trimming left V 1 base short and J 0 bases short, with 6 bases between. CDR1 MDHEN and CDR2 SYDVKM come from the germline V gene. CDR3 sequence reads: CASSLLGANTGELFF. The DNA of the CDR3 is TGTGCCAGCAGTTTATTAGGAGCGAACACCGGGGAGCTGTTTTTT.

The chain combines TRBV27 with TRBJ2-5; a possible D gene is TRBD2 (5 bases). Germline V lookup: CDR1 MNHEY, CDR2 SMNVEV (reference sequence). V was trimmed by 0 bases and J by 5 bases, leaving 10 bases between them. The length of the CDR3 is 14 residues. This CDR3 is CASSLSGPGETQYF. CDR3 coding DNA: TGTGCCAGCAGTTTATCCGGACCGGGGGAGACCCAGTACTTC.

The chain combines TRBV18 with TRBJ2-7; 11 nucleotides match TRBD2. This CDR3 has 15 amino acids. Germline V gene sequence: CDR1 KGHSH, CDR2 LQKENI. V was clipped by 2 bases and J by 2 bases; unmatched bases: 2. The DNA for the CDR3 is TGTGCCAGCTCACCAGGGACTAGCGGTACCTACGAGCAGTACTTC. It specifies CASSPGTSGTYEQYF.

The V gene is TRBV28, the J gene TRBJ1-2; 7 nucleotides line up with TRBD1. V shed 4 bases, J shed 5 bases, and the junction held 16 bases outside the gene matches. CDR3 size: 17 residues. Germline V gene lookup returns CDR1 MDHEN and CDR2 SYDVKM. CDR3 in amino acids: CASSSRVGRQGRYGYTF. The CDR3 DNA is TGTGCCAGCAGTTCCAGGGTCGGGAGACAGGGCCGGTATGGCTACACCTTC.

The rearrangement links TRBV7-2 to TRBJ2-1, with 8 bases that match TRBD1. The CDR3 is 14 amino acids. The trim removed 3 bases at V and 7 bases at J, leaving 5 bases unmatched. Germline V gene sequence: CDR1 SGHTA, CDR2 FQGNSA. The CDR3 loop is CASSFWTGRNEQFF. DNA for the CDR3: TGTGCCAGCAGCTTTTGGACAGGGAGGAATGAGCAGTTCTTC.

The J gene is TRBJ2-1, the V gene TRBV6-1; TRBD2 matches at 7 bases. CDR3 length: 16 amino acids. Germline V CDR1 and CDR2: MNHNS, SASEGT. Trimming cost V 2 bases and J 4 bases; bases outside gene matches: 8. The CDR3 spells CASSETFGGMYNEQFF. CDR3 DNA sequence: TGTGCCAGCAGTGAAACCTTCGGGGGGATGTACAATGAGCAGTTCTTC.

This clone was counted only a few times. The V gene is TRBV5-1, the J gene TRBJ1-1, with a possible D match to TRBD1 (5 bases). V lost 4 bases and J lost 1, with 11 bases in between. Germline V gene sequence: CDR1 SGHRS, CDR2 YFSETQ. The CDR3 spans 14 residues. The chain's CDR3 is CASSRQPQNTEAFF. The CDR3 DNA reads TGCGCCAGCAGCAGACAGCCGCAGAACACTGAAGCTTTCTTT. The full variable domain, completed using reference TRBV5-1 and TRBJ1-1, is KAGVTQTPRYLIKTRGQQVTLSCSPISGHRSVSWYQQTPGQGLQFLFEYFSETQRNKGNFPGRFSGRQFSNSRSEMNVSTLELGDSALYLCASSRQPQNTEAFFGQGTRLTVV.

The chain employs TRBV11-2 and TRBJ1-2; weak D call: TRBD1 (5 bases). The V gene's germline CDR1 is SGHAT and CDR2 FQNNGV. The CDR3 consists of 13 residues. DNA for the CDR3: TGTGCTATCGTGGGGGGAAATAACTATGGCTACACCTTC. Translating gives CAIVGGNNYGYTF.

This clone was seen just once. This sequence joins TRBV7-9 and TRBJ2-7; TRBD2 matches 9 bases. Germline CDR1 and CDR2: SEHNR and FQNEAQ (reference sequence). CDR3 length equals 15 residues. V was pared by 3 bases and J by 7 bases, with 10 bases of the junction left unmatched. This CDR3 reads CASSFLREGRNEQYF. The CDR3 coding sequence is TGTGCCAGCAGCTTTCTGCGGGAGGGCCGGAATGAGCAGTACTTC.

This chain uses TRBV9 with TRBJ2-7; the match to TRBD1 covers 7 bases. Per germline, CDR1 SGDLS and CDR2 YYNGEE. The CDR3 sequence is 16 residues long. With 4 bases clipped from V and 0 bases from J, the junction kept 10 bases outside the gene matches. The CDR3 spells CASSQLSTGISYEQYF. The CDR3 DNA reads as TGTGCCAGCAGCCAACTCTCGACAGGGATCTCCTACGAGCAGTACTTC.

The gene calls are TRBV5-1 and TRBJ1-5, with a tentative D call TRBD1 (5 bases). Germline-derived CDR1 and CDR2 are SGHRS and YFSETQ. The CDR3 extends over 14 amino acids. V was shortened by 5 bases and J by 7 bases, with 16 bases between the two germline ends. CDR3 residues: CASSPTGGTQPQHF. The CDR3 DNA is TGCGCCAGCAGTCCCACCGGGGGGACCCAGCCCCAGCATTTT.

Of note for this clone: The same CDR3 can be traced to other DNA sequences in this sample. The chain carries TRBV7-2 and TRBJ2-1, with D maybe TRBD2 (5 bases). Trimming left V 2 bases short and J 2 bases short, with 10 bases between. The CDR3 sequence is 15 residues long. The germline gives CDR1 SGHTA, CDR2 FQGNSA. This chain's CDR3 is CASSLTSGTYNEQFF. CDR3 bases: TGTGCCAGCAGCTTAACCAGCGGAACCTACAATGAGCAGTTCTTC. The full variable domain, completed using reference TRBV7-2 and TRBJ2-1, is GAGVSQSPSNKVTEKGKDVELRCDPISGHTALYWYRQSLGQGLEFLIYFQGNSAPDKSGLPSDRFSAERTGGSVSTLTIQRTQQEDSAVYLCASSLTSGTYNEQFFGPGTRLTVL.

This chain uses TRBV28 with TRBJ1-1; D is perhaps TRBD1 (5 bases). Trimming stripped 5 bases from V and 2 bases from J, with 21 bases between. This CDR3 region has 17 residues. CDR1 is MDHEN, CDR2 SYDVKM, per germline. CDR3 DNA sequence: TGTGCCAGCAGTCAAACCGCAGGGCTTAGGGGTAACACTGAAGCTTTCTTT. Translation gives CASSQTAGLRGNTEAFF. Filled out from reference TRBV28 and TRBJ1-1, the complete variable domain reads DVKVTQSSRYLVKRTGEKVFLECVQDMDHENMFWYRQDPGLGLRLIYFSYDVKMKEKGDIPEGYSVSREKKERFSLILESASTNQTSMYLCASSQTAGLRGNTEAFFGQGTRLTVV.

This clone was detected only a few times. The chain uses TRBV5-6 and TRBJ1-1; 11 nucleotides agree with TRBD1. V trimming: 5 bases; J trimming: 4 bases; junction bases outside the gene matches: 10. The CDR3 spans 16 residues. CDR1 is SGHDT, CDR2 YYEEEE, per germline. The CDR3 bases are TGTGCCAGCAGGGAGACCGGGACAGGGGGTAGCACTGAAGCTTTCTTT. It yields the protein CASRETGTGGSTEAFF.

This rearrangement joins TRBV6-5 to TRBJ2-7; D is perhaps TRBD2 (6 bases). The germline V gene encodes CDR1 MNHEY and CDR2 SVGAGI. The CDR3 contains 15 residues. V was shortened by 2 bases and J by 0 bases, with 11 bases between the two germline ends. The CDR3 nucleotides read TGTGCCAGCAGTTACGAGAAGGACTACTCCTACGAGCAGTACTTC. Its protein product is CASSYEKDYSYEQYF.

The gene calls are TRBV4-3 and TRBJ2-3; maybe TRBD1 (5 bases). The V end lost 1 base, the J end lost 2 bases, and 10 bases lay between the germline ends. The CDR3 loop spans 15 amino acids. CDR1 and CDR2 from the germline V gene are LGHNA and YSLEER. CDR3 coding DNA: TGCGCCAGCAGCCAAGGGTCAGGGAACACAGATACGCAGTATTTT. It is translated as CASSQGSGNTDTQYF.